This TCR beta chain was sequenced in a study of blood T cell repertoires in COVID-19. In the study overall: Researchers got acute and convalescent COVID-19 samples from the United States, Italy and Spain. Sources were T cells, B-cell-depleted T cells, or PBMCs; the material itself was cDNA or gDNA.

Generated by immunoSEQ multiplex PCR, the TCRdb table keeps only in-frame clones and is missing some. The profile covers under 75,000 clones, with around 67% appearing a single time and roughly a fifth taken by the ten largest. V lost 1 base to trimming and J lost 8 bases; unmatched junction nucleotides: 5. This CDR3 is 15 amino acids long. Germline CDR1 SGHRS, CDR2 YFSETQ. The chain joins TRBV5-1 to TRBJ2-2, with 10 bases matching TRBD2. The sequenced sample was peripheral blood. The source of this sequence is a man between 60 and 75 years old with acute or convalescent COVID-19. The CDR3 loop reads CASSLKTSGKGELFF. For the CDR3, the DNA is TGCGCCAGCAGCTTGAAAACTAGCGGGAAGGGGGAGCTGTTTTTT.